This T cell receptor beta chain was sequenced for a study of patients and donors after allogeneic stem cell transplantation. This clonotype was counted between two and nine times. MiXCR was run by TCRdb on the RT-PCR reads, yielding one entry per CDR3 protein. The table has under 200,000 distinct CDR3 sequences, 30% seen once. Looked up from germline, CDR1 is KGHSH and CDR2 is LQKENI. The CDR3 length is 15 residues. V gave up 1 base and J gave up 4 bases, with 13 bases separating them. V gene TRBV18 combines with J gene TRBJ1-1; D not certain. Source material: blood, either unsorted or a sorted T cell fraction (not recorded which). This TCR derives from a human donor who was either an allogeneic HSCT recipient or a stem cell or donor lymphocyte infusion donor (not recorded which). It is not recorded whose cells these are; they may come from a transplant donor. The CDR3 loop is CASSPLAELSTEAFF. The CDR3 coding sequence is TGTGCCAGCTCACCACTCGCGGAGTTGAGCACTGAAGCTTTCTTT.